This entry lists 29 T cell receptor beta chains sequenced from one sample in a study of OX40 agonist ivuxolimab in advanced cancers. The data were produced by immunoSEQ multiplex PCR, yet TCRdb's version contains in-frame clones alone and is incomplete. The sample shows 70,000 to 95,000 clones, around 90% of them seen only once. Sequenced material: CD4+ or CD8+ T cells sorted from blood, taken in a trial of the OX40 agonist ivuxolimab. The source of these receptors is an adult with an advanced solid tumor such as melanoma, head and neck, liver or kidney cancer.

This clone was seen a single time. The V gene is TRBV13, the J gene TRBJ2-5; 10 nucleotides line up with TRBD2. From germline, CDR1 is PRHDT and CDR2 FYEKMQ (reference sequence). Losses at the gene ends were 0 bases for V and 7 bases for J; bases not matched to a gene: 5. This CDR3 spans 15 amino acids. CDR3 DNA sequence: TGTGCCAGCAGCTTAGGGCTAGCGGGAGCCGGGACCCAGTACTTC. Its translation: CASSLGLAGAGTQYF.

V gene TRBV6-5 combines with J gene TRBJ1-5, with TRBD1 matching 7 bases. The CDR3 length is 15 residues. Germline CDR1 is MNHEY and CDR2 is SVGAGI. The junction had 12 bases not matched to a gene; V was cut back by 5 bases and J by 8 bases. In nucleotides, the CDR3 is TGTGCCAGCAGTCAGACCGGGACAGAGGAGGAGCCCCAGCATTTT. As protein: CASSQTGTEEEPQHF.

The chain combines TRBV15 with TRBJ1-1; tentative D call: TRBD1 (6 bases). The CDR3 has 15 residues. V was trimmed by 5 bases and J by 5 bases, leaving 18 bases between them. The germline gives CDR1 LNHNV, CDR2 YYDKDF (reference sequence). CDR3 nucleotides: TGTGCCACCAGCCGCTCCGGGGGGCTGGGGACTGAAGCTTTCTTT. Amino acids: CATSRSGGLGTEAFF.

This chain links TRBV1 with TRBJ2-5. TRBV1 constitutes a pseudogene. The CDR3 spans 13 residues. The CDR3 region has the DNA TGCACCAGCAGCCAGTGGCGTCAAGAGACCCAGTACTTC. Amino acids: CTSSQWRQETQYF.

The genes are TRBV7-3 and TRBJ2-3; 10 positions match TRBD2. The CDR3 extends over 15 amino acids. V was clipped by 5 bases and J by 0 bases; unmatched bases: 2. Germline values: CDR1 SGHTA, CDR2 FQGTGA. CDR3 sequence: CASSRTSGSTDTQYF. CDR3 DNA sequence: TGTGCCAGCAGCCGGACTAGCGGAAGCACAGATACGCAGTATTTT.

The chain is built from TRBV5-4 and TRBJ2-5; D is uncertain. V lost 3 bases and J lost 7, with 10 bases in between. This CDR3 spans 12 amino acids. CDR1 and CDR2 (germline): SGHNT, YYREEE (reference sequence). The CDR3: CASSSDLGTQYF. CDR3 bases: TGTGCCAGCAGCTCGGACCTGGGGACCCAGTACTTC.

V gene TRBV6-1 combines with J gene TRBJ1-6; perhaps TRBD1 as D (5 bases). Trimming left V 6 bases short and J 6 bases short, with 15 bases between. Germline assignment: CDR1 MNHNS and CDR2 SASEGT. This CDR3 is built from 15 residues. DNA of the CDR3: TGTGCCAGCAGGACCGGGGCAGGGCGTAATTCACCCCTCCACTTT. Residues: CASRTGAGRNSPLHF.

The J gene is TRBJ2-3, the V gene TRBV20-1, with D unclear. The germline V gene encodes CDR1 DFQATT and CDR2 SNEGSKA (reference sequence). The CDR3 sequence is 9 residues long. The V end was cut by 5 bases, the J end by 6 bases, with 3 bases between. CDR3 sequence reads: CSAGDTQYF. The CDR3 DNA follows: TGCAGTGCTGGGGATACGCAGTATTTT.

The chain employs TRBV11-2 and TRBJ1-3; D perhaps matches TRBD1 (5 bases). Trimming stripped 3 bases from V and 0 bases from J, with 12 bases between. In germline, CDR1 is SGHAT, CDR2 FQNNGV. CDR3 length equals 16 residues. CDR3 amino acids: CASSLGRWSSGNTIYF. DNA of the CDR3: TGTGCCAGCAGCTTGGGGCGGTGGTCCTCTGGAAACACCATATATTTT.

V is TRBV2 and J is TRBJ2-5, with unresolved D. The CDR3 totals 11 residues. Germline V gene sequence: CDR1 SNHLY, CDR2 FYNNEI. The V end lost 6 bases, the J end lost 5 bases, and 7 bases lay between the germline ends. CDR3 amino acids: CASSAMETQYF. CDR3 DNA: TGTGCCAGCAGCGCCATGGAGACCCAGTACTTC.

The rearrangement joins TRBV2 to TRBJ1-2; no reliable D call. This CDR3 contains 11 residues. Germline V gene data show CDR1 as SNHLY and CDR2 as FYNNEI. The V gene lost 4 bases and the J gene lost 8 bases, with 8 bases spanning the gap. CDR3 bases: TGTGCCAGCAGTGGAGGGATAGGCTACACCTTC. It encodes CASSGGIGYTF.

The chain couples TRBV9 to TRBJ2-1, with TRBD2 matching over 9 bases. This CDR3 contains 17 residues. Germline CDR1 SGDLS, CDR2 YYNGEE. The trim removed 0 bases at V and 8 bases at J, leaving 12 bases unmatched. CDR3 in DNA: TGTGCCAGCAGCGTAGAGATAGCGGGAGACCCACTTTATGAGCAGTTCTTC. Its protein product is CASSVEIAGDPLYEQFF.

The chain uses TRBV11-2 and TRBJ2-7; D is possibly TRBD2 (6 bases). Germline V gene sequence: CDR1 SGHAT, CDR2 FQNNGV. V was pared by 3 bases and J by 2 bases, with 11 bases between. The CDR3 totals 14 residues. The CDR3 is CASSLVGGTYEQYF. The CDR3, as DNA: TGTGCCAGCAGCTTGGTTGGCGGGACCTACGAGCAGTACTTC.

The V call is TRBV11-2, the J call TRBJ2-1; D may be TRBD1 or TRBD2 (5 bases each). This CDR3 has 14 residues. Germline values: CDR1 SGHAT, CDR2 FQNNGV. V was trimmed by 5 bases and J by 5 bases, leaving 13 bases between them. The CDR3 region has the DNA TGTGCCAGCAGCCTCGGGACGGCGAACAATGAGCAGTTCTTC. Translating it yields CASSLGTANNEQFF.

This clone was seen once. The chain recombines TRBV9 with TRBJ2-2; TRBD1 is a possible D gene (5 bases). V lost 4 bases and J lost 4, with 14 bases in between. Germline CDR1 is SGDLS and CDR2 is YYNGEE. This CDR3 contains 15 residues. The CDR3 is CASSTDSLVTGELFF. The CDR3 DNA reads as TGTGCCAGCAGCACCGACAGCCTAGTCACCGGGGAGCTGTTTTTT. Full variable domain (outside the CDR3, taken from reference TRBV9 and TRBJ2-2): DSGVTQTPKHLITATGQRVTLRCSPRSGDLSVYWYQQSLDQGLQFLIQYYNGEERAKGNILERFSAQQFPDLHSELNLSSLELGDSALYFCASSTDSLVTGELFFGEGSRLTVL.

This chain connects TRBV10-1 to TRBJ2-1; D remains ambiguous. This CDR3 is 14 amino acids long. V was cut by 2 bases and J by 7 bases, with 12 bases left in between. Germline assignment: CDR1 WNHNN and CDR2 SYGVQD (reference sequence). The CDR3 DNA follows: TGCGCCAGCAGTGAGGTAGCTGGATTAAATGAGCAGTTCTTC. It encodes CASSEVAGLNEQFF.

The chain links TRBV9 to TRBJ2-5; D is undetermined. Germline-derived CDR1 and CDR2 are SGDLS and YYNGEE. The CDR3 extends over 14 amino acids. Trimming left V 0 bases short and J 5 bases short, with 11 bases between. Written as DNA, the CDR3 is TGTGCCAGCAGCGTAGTAGGAATGGGGGAGACCCAGTACTTC. Residues: CASSVVGMGETQYF. The full variable domain, its missing parts supplied by reference TRBV9 and TRBJ2-5, is DSGVTQTPKHLITATGQRVTLRCSPRSGDLSVYWYQQSLDQGLQFLIQYYNGEERAKGNILERFSAQQFPDLHSELNLSSLELGDSALYFCASSVVGMGETQYFGPGTRLLVL.

This chain uses TRBV18 with TRBJ1-3; D is possibly TRBD1 (5 bases). CDR1 is KGHSH and CDR2 is LQKENI in the germline V gene. The CDR3 runs 15 residues. The V and J ends lost 3 bases and 1 base respectively, with 10 bases between them. CDR3 sequence: CASSPGRQSGNTIYF. DNA of the CDR3: TGTGCCAGCTCACCGGGACGGCAATCTGGAAACACCATATATTTT. The variable domain in full, with the rest retrieved from reference TRBV18 and TRBJ1-3, is NAGVMQNPRHLVRRRGQEARLRCSPMKGHSHVYWYRQLPEEGLKFMVYLQKENIIDESGMPKERFSAEFPKEGPSILRIQQVVRGDSAAYFCASSPGRQSGNTIYFGEGSWLTVV.

This rearrangement joins TRBV19 to TRBJ2-1; 15 bases are shared with TRBD2. This CDR3 has 14 amino acids. Losses at the gene ends were 5 bases for V and 9 bases for J; bases not matched to a gene: 2. Germline CDR1 LNHDA, CDR2 SQIVND (reference sequence). For the CDR3, the DNA is TGTGCCAGTAGTGTGGGACTAGCGGGAGGTGAGCAGTTCTTC. This sequence encodes CASSVGLAGGEQFF.

The rearrangement links TRBV5-6 to TRBJ2-7; D could derive from TRBD1 or TRBD2 (5 bases each). Trimming cost V 4 bases and J 4 bases, with 15 bases left between them. Per germline, CDR1 SGHDT and CDR2 YYEEEE. This CDR3 has 14 residues. The CDR3 coding sequence is TGTGCCAGCAGCCGCCGGACGGGGCCATACGAGCAGTACTTC. This codes for CASSRRTGPYEQYF.

The chain recombines TRBV18 with TRBJ2-4; weak D call: TRBD2 (6 bases). Germline CDR1 is KGHSH and CDR2 is LQKENI. The CDR3 consists of 15 residues. V was trimmed by 0 bases and J by 6 bases, leaving 12 bases between them. For the CDR3, the DNA is TGTGCCAGCTCACCACCTGGCGGGGTGGCAAACATTCAGTACTTC. Translated, it gives CASSPPGGVANIQYF.

The genes are TRBV6-8 and TRBJ1-5; TRBD1 is a possible D gene (6 bases). The V gene lost 0 bases and the J gene lost 6 bases, with 18 bases spanning the gap. CDR1 MNHGY and CDR2 SAAAGT come from the germline V gene. The CDR3 is 17 residues long. In DNA form, the CDR3 reads TGTGCCAGCAGTTACTCCAGGGATAGGGGGGATCGTCAGCCCCAGCATTTT. It is translated as CASSYSRDRGDRQPQHF.

The gene calls are TRBV7-9 and TRBJ2-1; TRBD2 matches at 7 bases. This CDR3 region has 15 residues. Trimming removed 5 bases from V and 7 bases from J; junction bases left unmatched: 11. Germline V gene lookup returns CDR1 SEHNR and CDR2 FQNEAQ (reference sequence). CDR3 DNA sequence: TGTGCCAGCAGCCTATTACGGGGGGATTATAATGAGCAGTTCTTC. Translation gives CASSLLRGDYNEQFF.

The chain combines TRBV5-1 with TRBJ2-3; D may be TRBD2 (5 bases). The V end lost 3 bases, the J end lost 1 base, and 12 bases lay between the germline ends. The CDR3 runs to 15 residues. The germline CDR1 and CDR2 sequences are SGHRS and YFSETQ. CDR3 sequence (DNA): TGCGCCAGCAGCTCCCTGAATAGCGGCACAGATACGCAGTATTTT. This sequence encodes CASSSLNSGTDTQYF.

The chain employs TRBV7-8 and TRBJ2-3, with 10 bases aligning to TRBD2. From germline, CDR1 is SGHVS and CDR2 FQNEAQ. The CDR3 has 16 amino acids. V shed 5 bases, J shed 2 bases, and the junction held 7 bases outside the gene matches. CDR3 in amino acids: CASSPAAGGLTDTQYF. The CDR3 DNA follows: TGTGCCAGCAGCCCTGCAGCGGGAGGGCTCACAGATACGCAGTATTTT.

The rearrangement uses TRBV7-2 and TRBJ2-2; D is uncertain. Deletions cut 2 bases from V and 0 bases from J, with 10 bases between. Germline CDR1 is SGHTA and CDR2 is FQGNSA. This CDR3 is 16 amino acids long. The CDR3 DNA is TGTGCCAGCAGCTTACTTCCAGCGCCGAACACCGGGGAGCTGTTTTTT. Amino acid sequence: CASSLLPAPNTGELFF.

This chain uses TRBV25-1 with TRBJ2-5, with D tentatively TRBD2 (5 bases). The DNA end is more similar to TRBJ2-7, so the J call may be wrong. This CDR3 is built from 12 residues. Germline CDR1 MGHDK, CDR2 SYGVNS. The CDR3: CASSALGVEQYF. The CDR3 coding sequence is TGTGCCAGCAGTGCCCTCGGGGTCGAGCAGTACTTC.

The rearrangement uses TRBV20-1 and TRBJ1-4; maybe TRBD1 (5 bases). V shed 5 bases and J shed 12 bases, with 13 bases lying between them. Germline V gene data show CDR1 as DFQATT and CDR2 as SNEGSKA (reference sequence). The CDR3 is 11 amino acids. CDR3 amino acids: CSAVGVRELFF. The CDR3 coding sequence is TGCAGTGCTGTGGGGGTGAGAGAACTGTTTTTT.

The gene calls are TRBV5-1 and TRBJ1-5; perhaps TRBD1 as D (5 bases). Trimming removed 4 bases at V and 4 bases at J, with 15 bases between. The CDR3 runs to 15 residues. The germline CDR1 and CDR2 sequences are SGHRS and YFSETQ. The CDR3 DNA reads as TGCGCCAGCAGCCTGGACGGGGGAGGGAATCAGCCCCAGCATTTT. Amino acids: CASSLDGGGNQPQHF.